This is a list of T cell receptor beta chains from one sample in a study of cytomegalovirus exposure and HLA in healthy donors. Some clones are missing from TCRdb's copy, which holds only in-frame ones; the method was immunoSEQ multiplex PCR. The top ten clones hold approximately 4% of a sample with around 92,000 clones, over 80% of them seen once. The sequencing input was PBMCs. Every receptor here comes from a female donor in good health and CMV-seropositive. Both conserved end residues are part of each CDR3. The D gene is left open where the match is weak. Clone size, where shown, is once, few, many, or a class for clones that have expanded.

v_gene: TRBV11-2; abundance: NA; d_gene: NA; CDR3aa: CASSLYGGSYEQYF
v_gene: TRBV29-1; abundance: NA; d_gene: TRBD1; CDR3aa: CSVEVGQGVNQPQHF
v_gene: TRBV18; abundance: few; d_gene: TRBD1; CDR3aa: CASSPLPGQGGNQPQHF
v_gene: TRBV7-9; abundance: NA; d_gene: NA; CDR3aa: CASSLGLNYGYTF
v_gene: TRBV2; abundance: NA; d_gene: NA; CDR3aa: CASTTGLNQPQHF
v_gene: TRBV15; abundance: NA; d_gene: TRBD1; CDR3aa: CATTDRGSNQPQHF
v_gene: TRBV5-1; abundance: few; d_gene: TRBD1; CDR3aa: CASSRTGGGYTF
v_gene: TRBV13; abundance: NA; d_gene: NA; CDR3aa: CASSSGNQPQHF
v_gene: TRBV6-6; abundance: NA; d_gene: NA; CDR3aa: CPSSRRTLTIYEQYF
v_gene: TRBV11-2; abundance: NA; d_gene: NA; CDR3aa: CASSLELTYEQYF
v_gene: TRBV7-6; abundance: few; d_gene: TRBD2; CDR3aa: CASSANKRASGGHNTGELFF
v_gene: TRBV5-1; abundance: once; d_gene: NA; CDR3aa: CASSLGVEWVGYEQYF
v_gene: TRBV2; abundance: NA; d_gene: TRBD2; CDR3aa: CASSEALWGGADTQYF
v_gene: TRBV5-1; abundance: NA; d_gene: NA; CDR3aa: CASSFGGFDEKLFF
v_gene: TRBV5-1; abundance: NA; d_gene: TRBD1; CDR3aa: CASSLTGAHNQPQHF
v_gene: TRBV5-4; abundance: NA; d_gene: TRBD2; CDR3aa: CASSPGLAGGYNEQFF
v_gene: TRBV6-5; abundance: NA; d_gene: NA; CDR3aa: CASSPSRAKNIQYF
v_gene: TRBV9; abundance: NA; d_gene: NA; CDR3aa: CASSVGVSRAENIQYF
v_gene: TRBV15; abundance: NA; d_gene: NA; CDR3aa: CATSRDLATGNTIYF
v_gene: TRBV5-5; abundance: NA; d_gene: TRBD1; CDR3aa: CASSLSPQAGTDKGELFF
v_gene: TRBV19; abundance: few; d_gene: NA; CDR3aa: CASSSGKGTQYF
v_gene: TRBV2; abundance: NA; d_gene: NA; CDR3aa: CASIPATNEKLFF
v_gene: TRBV27; abundance: NA; d_gene: TRBD2; CDR3aa: CASSFGLAVGTQYF
v_gene: TRBV2; abundance: NA; d_gene: NA; CDR3aa: CASTEGGLLAYEQYF
v_gene: TRBV12-5; abundance: NA; d_gene: NA; CDR3aa: CASGLATVNTEAFF
v_gene: TRBV28; abundance: NA; d_gene: NA; CDR3aa: CASSTGDTQYF
v_gene: TRBV5-1; abundance: NA; d_gene: TRBD2; CDR3aa: CASSGGLAGTRDTQYF
v_gene: TRBV27; abundance: NA; d_gene: NA; CDR3aa: CASSFWGREAFF
v_gene: TRBV14; abundance: NA; d_gene: TRBD1; CDR3aa: CASSQDRGGDEKLFF
v_gene: TRBV7-9; abundance: NA; d_gene: TRBD2; CDR3aa: CASSFHGGAVTNEQFF
v_gene: TRBV11-3; abundance: once; d_gene: NA; CDR3aa: CASSLVVARSSYNEQFF
v_gene: TRBV6-1; abundance: NA; d_gene: NA; CDR3aa: CASSPRYGYTF
v_gene: TRBV19; abundance: NA; d_gene: TRBD2; CDR3aa: CASSIVTSGLNEQFF
v_gene: TRBV30; abundance: NA; d_gene: NA; CDR3aa: CAWSHGRVATEAFF
v_gene: TRBV28; abundance: NA; d_gene: TRBD1; CDR3aa: CASRDSGGDSGNTIYF
v_gene: TRBV29-1; abundance: NA; d_gene: TRBD1; CDR3aa: CSVEGGTDPSYEQYF
v_gene: TRBV4-2; abundance: NA; d_gene: NA; CDR3aa: CASSQGEGLTDTQYF
v_gene: TRBV5-1; abundance: NA; d_gene: TRBD2; CDR3aa: CASSLGLAGGSQETQYF
v_gene: TRBV4-2; abundance: NA; d_gene: NA; CDR3aa: CASSQESPGDTGELFF
v_gene: TRBV7-9; abundance: NA; d_gene: TRBD2; CDR3aa: CASIRGGETGANVLTF
v_gene: TRBV9; abundance: few; d_gene: NA; CDR3aa: CASSVMDSLNEKLFF
v_gene: TRBV2; abundance: NA; d_gene: NA; CDR3aa: CASSELRGQYF
v_gene: TRBV1; abundance: NA; d_gene: NA; CDR3aa: CTSSHGTSGRSSYNEQFF
v_gene: TRBV7-6; abundance: NA; d_gene: TRBD1; CDR3aa: CASSPRPGTGGWTDTQYF
v_gene: TRBV28; abundance: NA; d_gene: NA; CDR3aa: CASRGDWGGPRTRAGTQYF
v_gene: TRBV4-1; abundance: NA; d_gene: TRBD2; CDR3aa: CASSQAPGLAGGRVEDTQYF
v_gene: TRBV18; abundance: NA; d_gene: NA; CDR3aa: CASSPPGATEAFF
v_gene: TRBV4-2; abundance: NA; d_gene: NA; CDR3aa: CASSQAGGLNTGELFF
v_gene: TRBV5-8; abundance: NA; d_gene: TRBD1; CDR3aa: CASSFPGGETQYF
v_gene: TRBV5-1; abundance: NA; d_gene: TRBD2; CDR3aa: CASSLAGLAGGRETQYF
v_gene: TRBV19; abundance: NA; d_gene: TRBD2; CDR3aa: CASSTSGREELINEQFF
v_gene: TRBV11-2; abundance: NA; d_gene: TRBD2; CDR3aa: CASSLVAGWNEQYF
v_gene: TRBV4-1; abundance: NA; d_gene: NA; CDR3aa: CASSQATGLRTYNEQFF
v_gene: TRBV19; abundance: NA; d_gene: TRBD1; CDR3aa: CASRSGTGGKTNEKLFF
v_gene: TRBV15; abundance: NA; d_gene: NA; CDR3aa: CATSVADLTDTQYF
v_gene: TRBV29-1; abundance: NA; d_gene: TRBD2; CDR3aa: CSFRGTSALEQFF
v_gene: TRBV5-1; abundance: few; d_gene: NA; CDR3aa: CASSLGPENTEAFF
v_gene: TRBV30; abundance: NA; d_gene: TRBD1; CDR3aa: CAWSTGTGGYGYTF